The clone carrying this TCR beta chain was picked up many times. Its antigen is unknown. The V and J ends lost 3 bases and 6 bases respectively, with 8 bases between them. CDR1 SGHTA and CDR2 FQGNSA come from the germline V gene. The CDR3 loop spans 12 amino acids. The sample is drawn from a study of early T cells in non-severe SARS-CoV-2 infection. The wider study: Sequencing used unsorted whole-blood bulk RNA, so chains lack pairing.

General observations from the study: VDJdb-based annotation leaned toward anti-spike CD8 responses and missed private and CD4 specificities.

Researchers tagged individual cDNA molecules with unique molecular identifiers. One entry per CDR3 protein, called by TCRdb with MiXCR from the 5' RACE reads. In the table there are about 99,000 distinct CDR3 sequences, 15% to 20% of which are singletons. This clonotype originated in an adult who was a healthcare worker with PCR-confirmed SARS-CoV-2 infection or an uninfected control (not recorded which). The sequencing input was whole blood. The chain couples TRBV7-2 to TRBJ1-1; D may be TRBD1 (6 bases). CDR3 sequence: CASSFWTAEAFF. The CDR3 coding sequence is TGTGCCAGCAGCTTTTGGACAGCTGAAGCTTTCTTT.